These T cell receptor beta chains were read from a single sample in a study of blood T cell repertoires in COVID-19. Assay used: immunoSEQ multiplex PCR; TCRdb lists only in-frame clones, some missing. In the table there are 55,000 to 80,000 clones, approximately 90% of which are singletons. What was sequenced was peripheral blood. These receptors were taken from a human donor in a cohort sampled during active COVID-19. Each CDR3 is given with its conserved first and last residue. Fields, in order: D gene, J gene, clone size, V gene, CDR3 DNA, CDR3 protein. The D gene is left open where the match is weak. The size of a clone is reported for some rows only, either as once, few or many, or as a class for expanded clones.

>TRBD2|TRBJ2-5|.|TRBV13
TGTGCCAGCAGCTCTACTAGCGGGAAGGCGGCGACCCAGTACTTC
CASSSTSGKAATQYF
>.|TRBJ1-4|.|TRBV6-2/TRBV6-3
TGTGCCAGCAGTTACTCGTCTGTATATGCAACTAATGAAAAACTGTTTTTT
CASSYSSVYATNEKLFF
>TRBD2|TRBJ2-5|.|TRBV7-6
TGTGCCAGCAGCACAGGGACGGGAGGGGAGACCCAGTACTTC
CASSTGTGGETQYF
>TRBD1|TRBJ2-7|.|TRBV28
TGTGCCAGCAGTCCCTACGGACAGGGTACCCTCTACGAGCAGTACTTC
CASSPYGQGTLYEQYF
>.|TRBJ1-5|.|TRBV6-1
TGTGCCAGCAGTGAAAGGGCAAACAGGGATCAGCCCCAGCATTTT
CASSERANRDQPQHF
>TRBD2|TRBJ2-2|.|TRBV5-4
TGTGCCAGCAGCCGGACTAGCGGGAGTACCGGGGAGCTGTTTTTT
CASSRTSGSTGELFF
>.|TRBJ2-3|.|TRBV7-9
TGTGCCAGCAGCTTACGCCTAGGTTCAGATACGCAGTATTTT
CASSLRLGSDTQYF
>TRBD1|TRBJ1-1|.|TRBV11-3
TGTGCCAGCAGCCCGGGGCAGGGGGCTAAGAACACTGAAGCTTTCTTT
CASSPGQGAKNTEAFF
>TRBD2|TRBJ2-1|.|TRBV7-2
TGTGCCAGCAGCACGACTAGCGCCAACAATGAGCAGTTCTTC
CASSTTSANNEQFF
>TRBD2|TRBJ2-3|.|TRBV7-9
TGTGCCAGCAGCTTAAGCGGGAGGGCCACAGATACGCAGTATTTT
CASSLSGRATDTQYF
>.|TRBJ2-1|.|TRBV24-1
TGTGCCACCAGTGAACCAACAGGGGGGGGACGCAATGAGCAGTTCTTC
CATSEPTGGGRNEQFF
>.|TRBJ2-3|.|TRBV29-1
TGCAGCGTTTGTCGGACAGATCGTACCACAGATACGCAGTATTTT
CSVCRTDRTTDTQYF
>TRBD2|TRBJ2-7|.|TRBV3-1/TRBV3-2
TGTGCCAGCAGCCAAGATACTAAAATGGGACTAGCGTCTCGGCAGTACTTC
CASSQDTKMGLASRQYF
>.|TRBJ2-3|once|TRBV7-2
TGTGCCAGCAGCCCCCGTATCGGGAGAAGCGCAGATACGCAGTATTTT
CASSPRIGRSADTQYF
>.|TRBJ2-6|.|TRBV5-4
TGTGCCAGCAGCCCGACGGGCCGAGGGCCTGGGGCCAACGTCCTGACTTTC
CASSPTGRGPGANVLTF
>.|TRBJ2-6|.|TRBV4-1
TGCGCCAGCAGCCCTTCAGGGGGGTCTGGGGCCAACGTCCTGACTTTC
CASSPSGGSGANVLTF
>.|TRBJ2-3|.|TRBV19
TGTGCCAGTAGTGAATCAGGGGGCACAGATACGCAGTATTTT
CASSESGGTDTQYF
>TRBD2|TRBJ2-1|.|TRBV2
TGTGCCAGCATTAAGTTAGGGGAGGGGCAGTTCTTC
CASIKLGEGQFF
>TRBD2|TRBJ2-7|.|TRBV2
TGTGCCAGCAGTGTGACTAGCGGGAGGGTTGGGCAGTACTTC
CASSVTSGRVGQYF
>TRBD2|TRBJ2-1|.|TRBV4-3
TGCGCCAGCAGCCAGGGACTAGCGGGATTCGGTGAGCAGTTCTTC
CASSQGLAGFGEQFF
>TRBD2|TRBJ2-2|.|TRBV27
TGTGCCAGCAACCTACTAGCGGGAAACACCGGGGAGCTGTTTTTT
CASNLLAGNTGELFF
>TRBD2|TRBJ2-7|.|TRBV5-1
TGCGCCAGCAGCGCTGAGGGGCTGGCGGGGGACGAGCAGTACTTC
CASSAEGLAGDEQYF
>.|TRBJ1-5|.|TRBV6-5
TGTGCCAGCAGTTACTCCGGCAGGGGCCAAGGTCAGCCCCAGCATTTT
CASSYSGRGQGQPQHF
>.|TRBJ2-7|.|TRBV6-2/TRBV6-3
TGTGCCAGCAGTTACCCGCGGAGCTCCTACGAGCAGTACTTC
CASSYPRSSYEQYF
>TRBD2|TRBJ2-1|.|TRBV9
TGTGCCAGCAGCGTACGGACTAGTCGGCGCTACAATGAGCAGTTCTTC
CASSVRTSRRYNEQFF
>TRBD1|TRBJ1-5|.|TRBV11-2
TGTGCCAGCAGCTCCGACAGGGGCCCCCTGCTATTT
CASSSDRGPLLF
>TRBD2|TRBJ2-7|once|TRBV10-2
TGCGCCACCTCGGATAGCGGGATCTACGAGCAGTACTTC
CATSDSGIYEQYF
>TRBD2|TRBJ2-3|.|TRBV7-8
TGTGCCAGCAGCTTAGCGGGACTAGCGGGAGTTGATACGCAGTATTTT
CASSLAGLAGVDTQYF
>.|TRBJ1-2|once|TRBV7-8
TGTGCCAGCAGCGCGGCCGGGACTACGACGTCGGGCTACACCTTC
CASSAAGTTTSGYTF
>.|TRBJ1-2|.|TRBV6-1
TGTGCCAGCAGTGACCGAGGGCGGGCCAGCCACTATGGCTACACCTTC
CASSDRGRASHYGYTF
>TRBD1|TRBJ1-2|.|TRBV7-9
TGTGCCAGCAGCTCTCCTTGGGGGACAGGGGAGGGCTACACCTTC
CASSSPWGTGEGYTF
>TRBD1|TRBJ2-5|.|TRBV5-1
TGCGCCAGCAGCTTGGGGGCGACAGGGGAGATCGGTCGGGAGACCCAGTACTTC
CASSLGATGEIGRETQYF
>.|TRBJ2-1|.|TRBV5-4
TGTGCCAGCAGCTTGGGGAGTCCCGACCACAATGAGCAGTTCTTC
CASSLGSPDHNEQFF
>TRBD2|TRBJ2-5|.|TRBV15
TGTGCCACCAGCAGAGATGGGGGACTAGAAGAGACCCAGTACTTC
CATSRDGGLEETQYF
>TRBD2|TRBJ2-5|.|TRBV5-4
TGTGCCAGCAGCTATGCCGGGACTAGAACCCAAGAGACCCAGTACTTC
CASSYAGTRTQETQYF
>TRBD1|TRBJ1-6|.|TRBV5-1
TGCGCCAGCAGAGACAGGGTAGATTCACCCCTCCACTTT
CASRDRVDSPLHF
>.|TRBJ1-6|.|TRBV14
TGTGCCAGCAGCCAAGATCGGGGTAATTCACCCCTCCACTTT
CASSQDRGNSPLHF
>TRBD1|TRBJ1-2|once|TRBV5-6
TGTGCCAGCAGCTTAGGGGACAGGGTTTTTGGCTACACCTTC
CASSLGDRVFGYTF
>TRBD1|TRBJ2-7|.|TRBV9
TGTGCCAGCAGCACGGGTGGGGGACAGGGGGCACATGAGCAGTACTTC
CASSTGGGQGAHEQYF
>TRBD2|TRBJ2-3|.|TRBV3-1/TRBV3-2
TGTGCCAGCAGCCCCGCTTGGGGGGGAGCGGGACGGGCAGATACGCAGTATTTT
CASSPAWGGAGRADTQYF
>.|TRBJ1-2|.|TRBV6-2/TRBV6-3
TGTGCCAGCAGTTCAGGCTATGGCTACACCTTC
CASSSGYGYTF
>TRBD1|TRBJ2-1|.|TRBV5-1
TGCGCCAGCAGCCACCGGGACAGGGGGCGTGGGGAGCAGTTCTTC
CASSHRDRGRGEQFF
>.|TRBJ2-2|once|TRBV16
TGTGCCAGCAGCCAAACTAAGACTAGCACCGGGGAGCTGTTTTTT
CASSQTKTSTGELFF
>.|TRBJ2-2|.|TRBV5-1
TGCGCCAGCAGGAGAGAGACTAGCACCGGGGAGCTGTTTTTT
CASRRETSTGELFF
>.|TRBJ2-5|.|TRBV3-1/TRBV3-2
TGTGCCAGCAGCCAGCGGGGAGGACAAGAGACCCAGTACTTC
CASSQRGGQETQYF
>TRBD1|TRBJ1-2|.|TRBV6-5
TGTGCCAGCAGGGTTTTACAGGGGAATTATGGCTACACCTTC
CASRVLQGNYGYTF
>.|TRBJ2-6|.|TRBV6-5
TGTGCCACCTTAACTGGGGCCAACGTCCTGACTTTC
CATLTGANVLTF
>TRBD1|TRBJ2-7|.|TRBV7-2
TGTGCCAGCAGCTTAGCGGACAGGGGAAGGCAGTACTTC
CASSLADRGRQYF
>.|TRBJ2-1|once|TRBV9
TGTGCCAGCAGCCCCCTCGATTTCCGGGACTTCCAGTTCTTC
CASSPLDFRDFQFF